This T cell receptor beta chain was retrieved from a study of beta chain features in type 1 diabetes. The V gene's germline CDR1 is SGHDT and CDR2 YYEEEE. V was shortened by 1 base and J by 4 bases, with 9 bases between the two germline ends. The CDR3 covers 13 residues. On this clone: The antigen is unknown.

The study reverse transcribed the entire isolated RNA, so it sequenced expressed TCRB transcripts. The protocol was immunoSEQ multiplex PCR, while the TCRdb copy is restricted to in-frame clones and leaves out a portion. The repertoire has roughly 180,000 clones, over 6% of them found once; the top ten carry approximately 0.54%. General study results and limits: Type 1 diabetes patients had moderately but significantly shorter TCRB CDR3s in all four CD4+ subsets.

The sample was central memory CD4+ T cells from blood. The rearrangement uses TRBV5-6 and TRBJ2-7, with TRBD2 as a possible D gene (6 bases). This receptor was taken from a man aged 18 to 30 with type 1 diabetes. The CDR3 reads CASSLQSGYEQYF. The CDR3 DNA sequence: TGTGCCAGCAGCTTGCAGAGCGGGTACGAGCAGTACTTC.